Shown below are 32 T cell receptor beta chains from a single sample sequenced in a study of patients and donors after allogeneic stem cell transplantation (dated by TCRdb to between 2020 and 2021). Preparation of the library involved RT-PCR. TCRdb records NextSeq 550 as the sequencer. TCRdb's own reprocessing of the public reads used fastp at Q25 and MiXCR and kept productive beta chains. CDR3 protein sequences are deduplicated, and each keeps its most common genes and DNA. The sample data list over 150,000 distinct CDR3 sequences, and approximately 30% of these were observed just once. Under 3.5% of the sample is taken by the ten largest. Sequenced input: blood, either unsorted or a sorted T cell fraction (not recorded which). These receptors were obtained from a human donor who was either an allogeneic HSCT recipient or a stem cell or donor lymphocyte infusion donor (not recorded which). It is not recorded whose cells these are; they may come from a transplant donor.

The gene calls are TRBV20-1 and TRBJ1-5, with D unresolved. The CDR3 runs 15 residues. In germline, CDR1 is DFQATT, CDR2 SNEGSKA (reference sequence). V lost 6 bases and J lost 2, with 17 bases in between. CDR3 bases: TGCAGTGCCAAACCATGGTGGCAGGGCAATCAGCCCCAGCATTTT. This encodes CSAKPWWQGNQPQHF.

The V and J genes are TRBV28 and TRBJ2-2, with D possibly TRBD2 on 6 matching bases. This CDR3 has 14 residues. Trimming took off 8 bases at V and 5 bases at J, with 15 bases between the two ends. CDR1 and CDR2 (germline): MDHEN, SYDVKM. This CDR3 is CASAGSHRTGELFF. The DNA for the CDR3 is TGTGCCAGCGCCGGGAGCCATCGTACCGGGGAGCTGTTTTTT.

The chain has TRBV10-3 and TRBJ1-2; no reliable D call. Trimming stripped 6 bases from V and 3 bases from J, with 11 bases between. Germline V gene data show CDR1 as ENHRY and CDR2 as SYGVKD. The length of the CDR3 is 13 residues. The CDR3 sequence is CAISTREYYGYTF. CDR3 sequence (DNA): TGTGCCATCAGCACGAGGGAATACTATGGCTACACCTTC.

The chain employs TRBV6-2 or TRBV6-3 and TRBJ1-4; D remains unclear. The CDR3 is 14 amino acids. The germline V gene encodes CDR1 MNHEY and CDR2 SVGEGT. Trimming cost V 4 bases and J 5 bases, with 11 bases left between them. The CDR3 loop is CASSSGESNEKLFF. The CDR3 nucleotides read TGTGCCAGCAGTTCGGGAGAATCAAATGAAAAACTGTTTTTT.

The sample holds many counts of this clonotype. The chain carries TRBV12-3 or TRBV12-4 and TRBJ1-5; 7 bases fit TRBD1. The CDR3 has 12 amino acids. With 6 bases clipped from V and 11 bases from J, the junction kept 7 bases outside the gene matches. DNA of the CDR3: TGTGCCAGCAGACGACAGGGCTGGTCCCAGCATTTT. Protein sequence: CASRRQGWSQHF.

This clonotype was seen ten or more times. The rearrangement joins TRBV20-1 to TRBJ2-2; 10 nucleotides match TRBD2. Germline CDR1 reads DFQATT; CDR2 reads SNEGSKA (reference sequence). J gave up 4 bases and V 0 bases, and 5 bases lay outside the gene matches. The CDR3 spans 16 residues. DNA for the CDR3: TGCAGTGCTAGAGATCTTAGCGGGAGGAGCACCGGGGAGCTGTTTTTT. This codes for CSARDLSGRSTGELFF.

CDR3 in amino acids: CAISDHREGYTF. In DNA form, the CDR3 reads TGTGCCATCAGTGATCACAGGGAAGGCTACACCTTC. The chain employs TRBV10-3 and TRBJ1-2; perhaps TRBD1 as D (6 bases). The V gene's germline CDR1 is ENHRY and CDR2 SYGVKD. The CDR3 totals 12 residues. The V and J ends lost 3 bases and 8 bases respectively, with 10 bases between them.

The CDR3: CSARDRGGGVDTQYF. CDR3 coding DNA: TGCAGTGCTAGAGATCGGGGAGGGGGCGTAGATACGCAGTATTTT. This sequence joins TRBV20-1 and TRBJ2-3; the D call may be TRBD1 or TRBD2 (7 bases each). Germline V CDR1 and CDR2: DFQATT, SNEGSKA (reference sequence). V lost 0 bases to trimming and J lost 5 bases, with 15 bases between them. The CDR3 has 15 residues.

The chain links TRBV7-6 to TRBJ2-5; 7 positions match TRBD1. This CDR3 spans 13 amino acids. V shed 2 bases and J 4 bases; nucleotides not matched to a gene: 1. Germline lookup yields CDR1 SGHVS and CDR2 FNYEAQ. The chain's CDR3 is CASSLNRGETQYF. The CDR3, as DNA: TGTGCCAGCAGCTTAAACAGGGGAGAGACCCAGTACTTC.

This chain joins TRBV4-3 and TRBJ2-3; TRBD2 matches 7 bases. Germline CDR1 is LGHNA and CDR2 is YSLEER. V was pared by 3 bases and J by 7 bases, with 7 bases of the junction left unmatched. CDR3 length equals 14 residues. This CDR3 is CASSHYGEGYTQYF. CDR3 bases: TGCGCCAGCAGCCACTATGGGGAGGGCTATACGCAGTATTTT.

This clonotype has a handful of counts. The CDR3 nucleotides read TGTGCCAGCAGTTACTCTGGGACTAGCGTGGGTATTAATTTCTACGAGCAGTACTTC. This gives the protein CASSYSGTSVGINFYEQYF. The chain joins TRBV6-5 to TRBJ2-7; TRBD2 aligns across 10 bases. CDR3 size: 19 residues. J lost 3 bases, V lost 0 bases, and 14 bases had no gene match. Germline V gene data show CDR1 as MNHEY and CDR2 as SVGAGI.

The chain's CDR3 is CASSPETGFYNEQFF. The CDR3 coding sequence is TGTGCCAGCAGCCCGGAGACAGGATTTTACAATGAGCAGTTCTTC. The gene calls are TRBV9 and TRBJ2-1, with D perhaps TRBD1 (6 bases). The CDR3 runs to 15 residues. Germline V CDR1 and CDR2: SGDLS, YYNGEE. With 4 bases removed from V and 4 bases from J, the gap between germline ends came to 15 bases.

This sequence joins TRBV20-1 and TRBJ2-7, with unresolved D. The CDR3 is 13 residues long. V was trimmed by 4 bases and J by 3 bases, leaving 13 bases between them. Looked up from germline, CDR1 is DFQATT and CDR2 is SNEGSKA (reference sequence). The CDR3: CSAKVGPHYEQYF. DNA of the CDR3: TGCAGTGCTAAAGTCGGACCCCACTACGAGCAGTACTTC.

The chain couples TRBV6-5 to TRBJ2-2, with D unresolved. The CDR3 length is 12 residues. Germline V gene sequence: CDR1 MNHEY, CDR2 SVGAGI. Between the trimmed V and J ends, which lost 3 bases and 3 bases, there was a span of 2 bases. The chain's CDR3 is CASSYDTGELFF. The CDR3 region has the DNA TGTGCCAGCAGTTATGACACCGGGGAGCTGTTTTTT.

This clonotype showed up just a few times. V and J are TRBV4-2 and TRBJ2-2, with 11 bases lining up with TRBD2. The CDR3 is 17 amino acids. The germline CDR1 and CDR2 sequences are LGHNA and YNFKEQ. J gave up 3 bases and V 3 bases, and 6 bases lay outside the gene matches. CDR3 sequence (DNA): TGTGCCAGCAGCCATGCCGGGACTAGCGGTTACACCGGGGAGCTGTTTTTT. It is translated as CASSHAGTSGYTGELFF.

J is TRBJ2-3 and V is TRBV6-5; no clear D. Per the germline V gene, CDR1 is MNHEY and CDR2 is SVGAGI. This CDR3 has 13 residues. V was pared by 6 bases and J by 8 bases, with 15 bases between. This CDR3 is CASRPLVYGTQYF. In DNA form, the CDR3 reads TGTGCCAGCAGACCCCTCGTTTACGGTACGCAGTATTTT.

This clonotype was observed a few times. The chain recombines TRBV6-5 with TRBJ2-1; 8 bases are shared with TRBD2. Germline V gene sequence: CDR1 MNHEY, CDR2 SVGAGI. V lost 6 bases to trimming and J lost 0 bases; unmatched junction nucleotides: 13. This CDR3 has 18 amino acids. CDR3 DNA: TGTGCCAGCAGCCGCAGCCTAGCGGGCGTATCCTCCTACAATGAGCAGTTCTTC. Translated: CASSRSLAGVSSYNEQFF.

The chain employs TRBV6-5 and TRBJ2-2, with TRBD2 matching 7 bases. The CDR3 totals 16 residues. Germline loops: CDR1 MNHEY, CDR2 SVGAGI. V dropped 6 bases and J dropped 4; count of bases not matched to a gene: 11. The CDR3 sequence is CASRTLAGTPTGELFF. In DNA, the CDR3 is TGTGCCAGCAGGACTTTAGCGGGCACGCCCACCGGGGAGCTGTTTTTT.

The J gene is TRBJ2-1, the V gene TRBV15, with a tentative D call TRBD2 (5 bases). CDR1 is LNHNV, CDR2 YYDKDF, per germline (reference sequence). This CDR3 contains 14 residues. The ends were cut back, 1 base at V and 7 bases at J, with 11 bases in the middle. The DNA of the CDR3 is TGTGCCACCAGCAGAGCAGGACGGAGGAATGAGCAGTTCTTC. Protein sequence: CATSRAGRRNEQFF.

This chain's CDR3 is CSARLGQGARRELFF. The CDR3, as DNA: TGCAGTGCTAGACTGGGACAGGGGGCGCGCCGGGAGCTGTTTTTT. The J gene is TRBJ2-2, the V gene TRBV20-1; 12 bases line up with TRBD1. The CDR3 sequence is 15 residues long. Germline CDR1 and CDR2: DFQATT and SNEGSKA (reference sequence). Trimming cost V 2 bases and J 9 bases; bases outside gene matches: 7.

This chain uses TRBV14 with TRBJ1-2, with D possibly matching TRBD1 (5 bases). Trimming took off 4 bases at V and 2 bases at J, with 14 bases between the two ends. The CDR3 covers 15 residues. CDR1 is SGHDN and CDR2 is FVKESK in the germline V gene. The CDR3 DNA is TGTGCCAGCAGCCTATATGACAGTACCAACTATGGCTACACCTTC. Translation gives CASSLYDSTNYGYTF.

The gene calls are TRBV6-2 or TRBV6-3 and TRBJ2-2, with 7 positions matching TRBD1. The CDR3 spans 13 residues. The J segment lost 6 bases and the V segment lost 11 bases, leaving 9 bases of the junction unmatched. Germline V gives CDR1 MNHEY, CDR2 SVGEGT. The CDR3 loop is CAGHRGSAGELFF. CDR3 DNA sequence: TGTGCCGGACACAGGGGATCCGCCGGGGAGCTGTTTTTT.

This clonotype was observed a few times. The chain combines TRBV5-6 with TRBJ2-1; 8 positions agree with TRBD2. The length of the CDR3 is 16 residues. V lost 0 bases to trimming and J lost 2 bases; unmatched junction nucleotides: 4. The V gene's germline CDR1 is SGHDT and CDR2 YYEEEE. DNA of the CDR3: TGTGCCAGCAGCTTGGGACTAGCGACTACCTACAATGAGCAGTTCTTC. Protein product: CASSLGLATTYNEQFF. Full variable domain (missing parts from reference TRBV5-6 and TRBJ2-1): DAGVTQSPTHLIKTRGQQVTLRCSPKSGHDTVSWYQQALGQGPQFIFQYYEEEERQRGNFPDRFSGHQFPNYSSELNVNALLLGDSALYLCASSLGLATTYNEQFFGPGTRLTVL.

V usage is TRBV20-1 and J usage is TRBJ2-2; TRBD2 aligns across 8 bases. Germline V lookup: CDR1 DFQATT, CDR2 SNEGSKA (reference sequence). The CDR3 contains 15 residues. V gave up 6 bases and J gave up 3 bases; unmatched junction bases: 9. CDR3 nucleotide sequence: TGCAGTGCCCTCCCGGGAGGGAGGCACACCGGGGAGCTGTTTTTT. As protein: CSALPGGRHTGELFF.

This chain links TRBV12-3 or TRBV12-4 with TRBJ2-2, with D perhaps matching TRBD1 or TRBD2 (6 bases each). The CDR3 runs to 15 residues. Trimming shortened V by 5 bases and J by 5 bases, and 15 bases separated the two germline ends. CDR3 DNA: TGTGCCAGCAGTAGAAAGGGGGGCGCGACCGGGGAGCTGTTTTTT. Translated: CASSRKGGATGELFF.

The rearrangement links TRBV7-9 to TRBJ2-3; 13 positions agree with TRBD2. CDR1 is SEHNR and CDR2 is FQNEAQ in the germline V gene (reference sequence). V lost 6 bases, J lost 0 bases, and 3 bases stayed unmatched. The CDR3 loop spans 16 amino acids. This chain's CDR3 is CASSTSGRASTDTQYF. The CDR3 DNA follows: TGTGCCAGCAGTACTAGCGGGAGGGCCAGCACAGATACGCAGTATTTT.

This clonotype came up a few times. V is TRBV9 and J is TRBJ1-6; a possible D gene is TRBD1 (6 bases). Germline V gives CDR1 SGDLS, CDR2 YYNGEE. The CDR3 sequence is 15 residues long. Trimming removed 0 bases from V and 5 bases from J, with 9 bases in between. CDR3 residues: CASSVDGQNNSPLHF. CDR3 nucleotide sequence: TGTGCCAGCAGCGTAGATGGACAGAATAATTCACCCCTCCACTTT.

This clonotype was detected a few times. CDR3 loop: CASSRGRNEQFF. In DNA form, the CDR3 reads TGTGCCAGCTCCAGGGGGAGGAATGAGCAGTTCTTC. The chain uses TRBV7-8 and TRBJ2-1; D possibly corresponds to TRBD1 (7 bases). Trimming took 8 bases from V and 7 from J, leaving 12 bases between them. From germline, CDR1 is SGHVS and CDR2 FQNEAQ. The CDR3 extends over 12 amino acids.

The genes are TRBV3-1 and TRBJ2-7, with D hard to call. Germline V gene lookup returns CDR1 LGHDT and CDR2 YNNKEL (reference sequence). The V end was cut by 1 base, the J end by 9 bases, with 13 bases between. The CDR3 loop spans 13 amino acids. CDR3 sequence: CASSQGGSVGQYF. The CDR3 nucleotides are TGTGCCAGCAGCCAAGGAGGTTCGGTGGGGCAGTACTTC.

The V gene is TRBV27, the J gene TRBJ2-2; 8 bases agree with TRBD2. CDR3 size: 14 residues. Germline V gene sequence: CDR1 MNHEY, CDR2 SMNVEV (reference sequence). Trimming took 3 bases from V and 6 from J; bases not matched to a gene: 3. CDR3 sequence (DNA): TGTGCCAGCAGTTTCGGGACTAGTGCCGGGGAGCTGTTTTTT. Translated, it gives CASSFGTSAGELFF.

The genes are TRBV6-5 and TRBJ1-1; the match to TRBD1 covers 12 bases. The germline V gene encodes CDR1 MNHEY and CDR2 SVGAGI. V lost 5 bases and J lost 0; bases outside the gene matches: 13. The CDR3 covers 19 residues. The CDR3 region is CASSPSSPGTGGMNTEAFF. DNA of the CDR3: TGTGCCAGCAGTCCATCCTCCCCCGGGACAGGGGGCATGAACACTGAAGCTTTCTTT.

The rearrangement joins TRBV4-2 to TRBJ1-2; a possible D gene is TRBD1 (6 bases). The CDR3 has 14 residues. The germline V and J ends were trimmed by 3 bases and 6 bases, with 14 bases remaining between them. Germline assignment: CDR1 LGHNA and CDR2 YNFKEQ. CDR3 protein: CASSHFQTGHGYTF. As DNA, the CDR3 is TGTGCCAGCAGCCATTTCCAGACAGGACATGGCTACACCTTC.